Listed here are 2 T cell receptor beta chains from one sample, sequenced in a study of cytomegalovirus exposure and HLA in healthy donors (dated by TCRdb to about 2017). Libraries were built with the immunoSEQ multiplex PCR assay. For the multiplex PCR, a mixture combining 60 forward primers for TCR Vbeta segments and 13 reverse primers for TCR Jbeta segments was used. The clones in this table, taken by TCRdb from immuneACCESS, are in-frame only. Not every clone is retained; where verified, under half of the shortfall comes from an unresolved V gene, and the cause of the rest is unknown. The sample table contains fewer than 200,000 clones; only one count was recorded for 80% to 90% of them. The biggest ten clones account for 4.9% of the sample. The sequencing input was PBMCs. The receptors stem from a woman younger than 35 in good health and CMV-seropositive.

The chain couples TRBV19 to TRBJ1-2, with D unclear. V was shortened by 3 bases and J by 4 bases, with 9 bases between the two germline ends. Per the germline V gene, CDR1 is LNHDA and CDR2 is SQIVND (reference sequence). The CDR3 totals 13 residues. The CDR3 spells CASSIAGSYGYTF. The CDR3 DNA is TGTGCCAGTAGTATCGCAGGCTCCTATGGCTACACCTTC.

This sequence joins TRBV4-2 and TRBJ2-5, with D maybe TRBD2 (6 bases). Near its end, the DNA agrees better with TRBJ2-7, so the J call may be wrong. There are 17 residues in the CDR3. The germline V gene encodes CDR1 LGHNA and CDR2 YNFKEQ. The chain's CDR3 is CASSQEPARAGRYEQYF. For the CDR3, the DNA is TGTGCCAGCAGCCAAGAACCCGCTCGGGCGGGGAGGTACGAGCAGTACTTC.